This T cell receptor (beta chain) was identified in a study of CD8+ T cells in alopecia areata. General study findings and limits: Affected lesional scalp, above all in alopecia totalis/universalis, was more clonal than normal scalp. Compared with mice, patients displayed less clear TCR sharing, possibly for HLA-related reasons.

Of note for this clone: Its antigen is currently unknown.

The CDR3 is 14 residues long. After removal of 5 bases from V and 6 bases from J, the junction contained 7 bases not matched to a gene. Looked up from germline, CDR1 is MRHNA and CDR2 is SNTAGT. Those with alopecia areata gave lesional scalp punch biopsies and peripheral blood. RNA was isolated and reverse transcribed to cDNA, the sequencing template. Data came from immunoSEQ multiplex PCR; TCRdb stores just in-frame clones and leaves some out. The sample gives around 140,000 clones, almost 50% of which show up once; roughly a sixth is in the top ten. This sequence was found in a human donor with alopecia areata. The chain employs TRBV6-4 and TRBJ2-1, with 7 bases lining up with TRBD1. The specimen was CD8+ T cells sorted from blood, collected at week 0. In nucleotides, the CDR3 is TGTGCCAGCAGTTACGAGGGACAGTTCAATGAGCAGTTCTTC. Protein product: CASSYEGQFNEQFF.